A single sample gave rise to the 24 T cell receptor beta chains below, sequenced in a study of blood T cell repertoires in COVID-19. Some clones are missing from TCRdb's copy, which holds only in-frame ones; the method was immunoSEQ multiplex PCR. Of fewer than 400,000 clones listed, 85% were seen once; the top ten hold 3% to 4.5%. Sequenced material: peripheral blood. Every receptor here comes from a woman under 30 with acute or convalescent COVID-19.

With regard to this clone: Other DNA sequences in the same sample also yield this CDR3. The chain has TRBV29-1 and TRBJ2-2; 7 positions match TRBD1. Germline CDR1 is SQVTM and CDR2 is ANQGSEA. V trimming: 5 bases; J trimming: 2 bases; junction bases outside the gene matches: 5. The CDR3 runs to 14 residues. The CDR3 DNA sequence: TGCAGCGTTCGAACAGGGGTAAACACCGGGGAGCTGTTTTTT. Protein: CSVRTGVNTGELFF.

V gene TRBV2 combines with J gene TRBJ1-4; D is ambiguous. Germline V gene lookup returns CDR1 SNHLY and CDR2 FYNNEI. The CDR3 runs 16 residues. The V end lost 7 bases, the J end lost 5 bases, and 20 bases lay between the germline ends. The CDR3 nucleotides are TGTGCCAGCAACCTCGGCTCCGGGAATCCGAATGAAAAACTGTTTTTT. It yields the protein CASNLGSGNPNEKLFF.

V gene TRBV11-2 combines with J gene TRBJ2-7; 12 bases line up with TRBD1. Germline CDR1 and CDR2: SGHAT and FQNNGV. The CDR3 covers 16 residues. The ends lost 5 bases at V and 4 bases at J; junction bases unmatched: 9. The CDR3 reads CASSTLMGQGAYEQYF. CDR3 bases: TGTGCCAGCAGCACACTGATGGGACAGGGGGCTTACGAGCAGTACTTC.

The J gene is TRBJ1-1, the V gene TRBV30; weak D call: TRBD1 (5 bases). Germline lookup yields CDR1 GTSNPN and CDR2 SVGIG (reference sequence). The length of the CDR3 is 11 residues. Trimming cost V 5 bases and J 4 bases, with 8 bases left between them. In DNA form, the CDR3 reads TGTGCCTGGGAAAGGGGCACTGAAGCTTTCTTT. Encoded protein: CAWERGTEAFF.

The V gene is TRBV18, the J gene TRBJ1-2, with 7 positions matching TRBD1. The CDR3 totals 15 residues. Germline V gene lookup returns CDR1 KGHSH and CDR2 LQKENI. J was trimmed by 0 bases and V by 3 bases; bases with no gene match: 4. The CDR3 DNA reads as TGTGCCAGCTCACCGGGACAGAATTCTAACTATGGCTACACCTTC. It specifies CASSPGQNSNYGYTF.

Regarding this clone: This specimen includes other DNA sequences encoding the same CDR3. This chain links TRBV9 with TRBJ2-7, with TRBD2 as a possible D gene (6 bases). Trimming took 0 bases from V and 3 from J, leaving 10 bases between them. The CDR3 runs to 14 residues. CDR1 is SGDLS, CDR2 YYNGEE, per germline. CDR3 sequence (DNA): TGTGCCAGCAGCGTAGGTGGAGGGGACTACGAGCAGTACTTC. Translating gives CASSVGGGDYEQYF.

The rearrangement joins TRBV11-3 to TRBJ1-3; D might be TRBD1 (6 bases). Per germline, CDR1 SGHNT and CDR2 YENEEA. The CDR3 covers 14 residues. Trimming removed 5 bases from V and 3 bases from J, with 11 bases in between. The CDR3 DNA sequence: TGTGCCAGCAGCCTTACAGGGAGTGGAAACACCATATATTTT. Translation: CASSLTGSGNTIYF.

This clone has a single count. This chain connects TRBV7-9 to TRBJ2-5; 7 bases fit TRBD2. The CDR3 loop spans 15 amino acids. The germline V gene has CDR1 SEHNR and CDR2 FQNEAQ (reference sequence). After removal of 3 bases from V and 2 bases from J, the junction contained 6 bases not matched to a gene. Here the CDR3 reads CASSLGGEGQETQYF. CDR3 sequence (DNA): TGTGCCAGCAGCTTGGGAGGGGAGGGTCAAGAGACCCAGTACTTC. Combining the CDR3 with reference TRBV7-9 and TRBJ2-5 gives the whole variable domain DTGVSQNPRHKITKRGQNVTFRCDPISEHNRLYWYRQTLGQGPEFLTYFQNEAQLEKSRLLSDRFSAERPKGSFSTLEIQRTEQGDSAMYLCASSLGGEGQETQYFGPGTRLLVL.

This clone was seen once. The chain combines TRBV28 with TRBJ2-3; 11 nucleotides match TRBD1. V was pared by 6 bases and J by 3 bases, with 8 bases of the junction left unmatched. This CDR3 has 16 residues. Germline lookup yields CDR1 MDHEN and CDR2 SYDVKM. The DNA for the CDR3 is TGTGCCAGCAGGCTAGCCCGGGACAGGGGGACAGATACGCAGTATTTT. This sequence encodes CASRLARDRGTDTQYF.

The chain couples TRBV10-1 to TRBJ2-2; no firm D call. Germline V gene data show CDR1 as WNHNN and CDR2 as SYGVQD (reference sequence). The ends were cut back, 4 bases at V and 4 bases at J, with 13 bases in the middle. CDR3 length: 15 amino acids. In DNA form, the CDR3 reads TGCGCCAGCAGTGGGCAACCGAAATTCACCGGGGAGCTGTTTTTT. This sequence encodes CASSGQPKFTGELFF.

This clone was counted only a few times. The CDR3 DNA is TGTGCCAGCAGGGAGGACTCGTTGGGAGCTTTCTTT. Residues: CASREDSLGAFF. The chain couples TRBV2 to TRBJ1-1; D call uncertain. V was cut by 6 bases and J by 10 bases, with 15 bases left in between. This CDR3 contains 12 residues. Germline values: CDR1 SNHLY, CDR2 FYNNEI.

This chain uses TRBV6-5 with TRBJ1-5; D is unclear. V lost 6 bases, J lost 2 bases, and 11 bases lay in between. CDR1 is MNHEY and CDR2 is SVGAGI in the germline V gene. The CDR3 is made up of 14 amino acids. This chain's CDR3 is CASRVGRGNQPQHF. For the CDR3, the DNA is TGTGCCAGCAGGGTAGGTCGGGGCAATCAGCCCCAGCATTTT.

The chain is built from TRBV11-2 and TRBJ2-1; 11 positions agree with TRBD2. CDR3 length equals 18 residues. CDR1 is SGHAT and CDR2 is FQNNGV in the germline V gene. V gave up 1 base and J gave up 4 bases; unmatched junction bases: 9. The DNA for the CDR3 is TGTGCCAGCAGCTTAGGATCCCTAGCGGGGGGACTTTACAATGAGCAGTTCTTC. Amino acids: CASSLGSLAGGLYNEQFF.

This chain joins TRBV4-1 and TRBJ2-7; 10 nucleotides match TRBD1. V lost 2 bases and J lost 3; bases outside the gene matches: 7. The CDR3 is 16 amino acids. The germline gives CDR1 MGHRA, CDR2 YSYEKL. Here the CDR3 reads CASSQSGTGVNYEQYF. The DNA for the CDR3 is TGCGCCAGCAGCCAATCCGGGACAGGGGTTAACTACGAGCAGTACTTC.

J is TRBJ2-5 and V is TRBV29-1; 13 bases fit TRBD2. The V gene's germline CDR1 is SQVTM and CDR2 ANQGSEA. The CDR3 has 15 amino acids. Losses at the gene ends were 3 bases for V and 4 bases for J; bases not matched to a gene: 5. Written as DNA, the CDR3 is TGCAGCGTTGAGGGACTAGCGGGAAACTTAGAGACCCAGTACTTC. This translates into CSVEGLAGNLETQYF. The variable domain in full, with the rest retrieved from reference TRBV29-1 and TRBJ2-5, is SAVISQKPSRDICQRGTSLTIQCQVDSQVTMMFWYRQQPGQSLTLIATANQGSEATYESGFVIDKFPISRPNLTFSTLTVSNMSPEDSSIYLCSVEGLAGNLETQYFGPGTRLLVL.

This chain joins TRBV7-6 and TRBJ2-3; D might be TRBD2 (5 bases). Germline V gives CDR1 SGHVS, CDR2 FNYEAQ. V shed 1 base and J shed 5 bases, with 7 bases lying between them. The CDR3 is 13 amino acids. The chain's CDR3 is CASSLGAGDTQYF. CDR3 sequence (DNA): TGTGCCAGCAGCTTAGGGGCGGGAGATACGCAGTATTTT.

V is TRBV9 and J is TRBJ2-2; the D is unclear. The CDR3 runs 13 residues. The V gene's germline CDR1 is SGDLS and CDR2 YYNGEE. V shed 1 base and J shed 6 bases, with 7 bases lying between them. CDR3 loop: CASSVPAAGELFF. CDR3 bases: TGTGCCAGCAGCGTACCCGCAGCCGGGGAGCTGTTTTTT.

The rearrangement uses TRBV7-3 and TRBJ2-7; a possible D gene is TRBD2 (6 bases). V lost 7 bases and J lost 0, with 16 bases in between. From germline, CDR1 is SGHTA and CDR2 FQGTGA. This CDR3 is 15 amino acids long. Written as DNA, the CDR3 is TGTGCCAGCACCAAGCAGGGCGGGACCTCCTACGAGCAGTACTTC. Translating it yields CASTKQGGTSYEQYF.

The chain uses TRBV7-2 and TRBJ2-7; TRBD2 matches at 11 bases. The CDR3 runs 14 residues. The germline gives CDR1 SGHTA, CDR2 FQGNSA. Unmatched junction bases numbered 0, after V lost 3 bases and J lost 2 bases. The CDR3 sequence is CASSFSGGAYEQYF. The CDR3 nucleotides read TGTGCCAGCAGCTTTAGCGGGGGGGCCTACGAGCAGTACTTC.

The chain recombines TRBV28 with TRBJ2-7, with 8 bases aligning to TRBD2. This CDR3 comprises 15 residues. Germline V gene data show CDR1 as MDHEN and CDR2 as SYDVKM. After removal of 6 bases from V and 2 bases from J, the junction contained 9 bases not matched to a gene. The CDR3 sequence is CASRPQPGLAYEQYF. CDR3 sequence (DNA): TGTGCCAGCAGACCGCAGCCGGGACTAGCCTACGAGCAGTACTTC.

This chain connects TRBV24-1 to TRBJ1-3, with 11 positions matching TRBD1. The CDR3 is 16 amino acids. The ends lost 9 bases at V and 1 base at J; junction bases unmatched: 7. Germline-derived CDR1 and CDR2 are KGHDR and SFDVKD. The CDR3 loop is CATGQGATKSGNTIYF. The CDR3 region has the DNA TGTGCCACCGGACAGGGGGCGACGAAGTCTGGAAACACCATATATTTT.

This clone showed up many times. CDR3 sequence reads: CASRPTGGEEKLFF. CDR3 nucleotide sequence: TGTGCCAGCAGGCCGACAGGGGGAGAGGAAAAACTGTTTTTT. This chain links TRBV28 with TRBJ1-4; TRBD1 aligns across 9 bases. The ends lost 6 bases at V and 8 bases at J; junction bases unmatched: 7. From germline, CDR1 is MDHEN and CDR2 SYDVKM. This CDR3 contains 14 residues.

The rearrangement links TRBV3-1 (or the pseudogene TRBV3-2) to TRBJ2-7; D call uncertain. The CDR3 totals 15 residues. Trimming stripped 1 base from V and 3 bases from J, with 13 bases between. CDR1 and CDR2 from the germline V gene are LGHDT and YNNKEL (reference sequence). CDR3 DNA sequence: TGTGCCAGCAGCCAAGTATTCCAGTCTGGCTACGAGCAGTACTTC. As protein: CASSQVFQSGYEQYF.

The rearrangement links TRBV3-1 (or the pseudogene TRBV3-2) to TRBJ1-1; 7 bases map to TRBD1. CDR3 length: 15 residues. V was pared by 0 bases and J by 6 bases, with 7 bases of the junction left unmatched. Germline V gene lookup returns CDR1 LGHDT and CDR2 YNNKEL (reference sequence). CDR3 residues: CASSQDRQGVPEAFF. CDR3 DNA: TGTGCCAGCAGCCAAGACAGACAGGGCGTACCTGAAGCTTTCTTT.